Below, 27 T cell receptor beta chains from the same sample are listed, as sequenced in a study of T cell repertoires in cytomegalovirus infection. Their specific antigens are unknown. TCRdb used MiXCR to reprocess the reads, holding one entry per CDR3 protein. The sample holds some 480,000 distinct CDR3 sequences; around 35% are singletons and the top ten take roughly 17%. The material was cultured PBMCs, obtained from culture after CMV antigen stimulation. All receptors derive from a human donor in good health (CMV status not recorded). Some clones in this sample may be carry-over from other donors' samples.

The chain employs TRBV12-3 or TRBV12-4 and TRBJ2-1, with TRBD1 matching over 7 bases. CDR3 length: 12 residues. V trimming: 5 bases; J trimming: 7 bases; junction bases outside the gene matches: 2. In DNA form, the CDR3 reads TGTGCCAGCAGTAACAGGGGTAATGAGCAGTTCTTC. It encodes CASSNRGNEQFF.

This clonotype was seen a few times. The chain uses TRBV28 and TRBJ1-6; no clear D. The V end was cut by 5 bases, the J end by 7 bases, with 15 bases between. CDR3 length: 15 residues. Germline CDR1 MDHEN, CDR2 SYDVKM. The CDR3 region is CASSESGLRNSPLHF. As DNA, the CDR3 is TGTGCCAGCAGTGAAAGCGGACTGAGAAATTCACCCCTCCACTTT.

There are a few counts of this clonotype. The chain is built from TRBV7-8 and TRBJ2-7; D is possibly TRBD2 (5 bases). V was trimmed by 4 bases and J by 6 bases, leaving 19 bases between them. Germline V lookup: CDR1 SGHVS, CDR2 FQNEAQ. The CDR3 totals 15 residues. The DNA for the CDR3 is TGTGCCAGCAGCTACCGGCGGAGGAGCCTATGCGAGCAGTACGTC. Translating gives CASSYRRRSLCEQYV.

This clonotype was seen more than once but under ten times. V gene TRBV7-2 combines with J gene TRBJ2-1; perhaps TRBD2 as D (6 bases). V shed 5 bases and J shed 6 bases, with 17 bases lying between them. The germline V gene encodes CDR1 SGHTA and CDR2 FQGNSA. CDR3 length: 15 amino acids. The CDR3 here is CASSPERVWTNEQFF. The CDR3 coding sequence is TGTGCCAGCAGCCCCGAGCGGGTATGGACCAATGAGCAGTTCTTC.

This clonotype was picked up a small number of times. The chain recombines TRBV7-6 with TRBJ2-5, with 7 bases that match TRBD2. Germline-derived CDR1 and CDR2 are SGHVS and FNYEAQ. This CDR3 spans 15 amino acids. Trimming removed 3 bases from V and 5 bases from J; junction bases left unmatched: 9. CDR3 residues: CASSLGGTPGETQYF. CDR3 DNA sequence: TGTGCCAGCAGCTTGGGGGGGACCCCTGGGGAGACCCAGTACTTC. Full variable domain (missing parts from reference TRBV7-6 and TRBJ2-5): GAGVSQSPRYKVTKRGQDVALRCDPISGHVSLYWYRQALGQGPEFLTYFNYEAQQDKSGLPNDRFSAERPEGSISTLTIQRTEQRDSAMYRCASSLGGTPGETQYFGPGTRLLVL.

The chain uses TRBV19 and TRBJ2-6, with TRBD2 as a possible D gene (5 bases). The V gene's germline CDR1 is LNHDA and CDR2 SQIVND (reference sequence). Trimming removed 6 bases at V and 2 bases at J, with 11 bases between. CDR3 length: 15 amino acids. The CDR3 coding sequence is TGTGCCAGTAGCACGAAGGAGGCTGGGGCCAACGTCCTGACTTTC. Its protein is CASSTKEAGANVLTF.

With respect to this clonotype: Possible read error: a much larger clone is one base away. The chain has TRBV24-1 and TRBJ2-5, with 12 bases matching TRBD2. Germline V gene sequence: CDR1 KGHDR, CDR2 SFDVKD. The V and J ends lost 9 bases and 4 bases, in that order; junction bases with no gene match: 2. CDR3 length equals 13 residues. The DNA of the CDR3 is TGTGCCACCGCACTAGCGGGAGGAGAGACCCAGTACTTC. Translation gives CATALAGGETQYF.

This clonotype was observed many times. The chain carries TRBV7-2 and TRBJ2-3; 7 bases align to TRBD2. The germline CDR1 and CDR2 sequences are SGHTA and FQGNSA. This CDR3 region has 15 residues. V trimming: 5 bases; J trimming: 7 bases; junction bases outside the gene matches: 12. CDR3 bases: TGTGCCAGCAGCCTGCTTGAGGGAGGGCCCCATACGCAGTATTTT. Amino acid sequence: CASSLLEGGPHTQYF.

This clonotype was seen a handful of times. CDR3 DNA sequence: TGTGCCAGCAGCCGCATGGGGAGGGCAGCTTTCTTT. Residues: CASSRMGRAAFF. This chain connects TRBV7-9 to TRBJ1-1; D gene unclear. CDR1 is SEHNR, CDR2 FQNEAQ, per germline (reference sequence). CDR3 length: 12 amino acids. Trimming pared 5 bases from V and 10 bases from J, leaving 14 bases between.

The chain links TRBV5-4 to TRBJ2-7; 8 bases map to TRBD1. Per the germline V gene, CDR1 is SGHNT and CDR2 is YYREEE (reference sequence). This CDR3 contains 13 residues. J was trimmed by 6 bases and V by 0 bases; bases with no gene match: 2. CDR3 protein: CASSLAGTGEQYV. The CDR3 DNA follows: TGTGCCAGCAGCTTGGCCGGGACAGGCGAGCAGTACGTC.

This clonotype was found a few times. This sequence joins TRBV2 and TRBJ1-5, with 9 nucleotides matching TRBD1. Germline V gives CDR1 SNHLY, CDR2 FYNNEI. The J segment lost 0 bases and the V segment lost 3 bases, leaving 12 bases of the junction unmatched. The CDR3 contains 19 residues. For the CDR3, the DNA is TGTGCCAGCAGTGATTACACCGGGACAGGGCGCTATAGCAATCAGCCCCAGCATTTT. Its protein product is CASSDYTGTGRYSNQPQHF.

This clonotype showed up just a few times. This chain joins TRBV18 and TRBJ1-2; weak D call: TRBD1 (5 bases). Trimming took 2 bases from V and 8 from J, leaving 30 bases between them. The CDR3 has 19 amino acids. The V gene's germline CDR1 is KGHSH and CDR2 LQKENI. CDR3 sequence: CASSPNAPPEGFTPFGYTF. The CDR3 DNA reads TGTGCCAGCTCACCAAACGCACCGCCGGAGGGGTTTACCCCATTCGGCTACACCTTC.

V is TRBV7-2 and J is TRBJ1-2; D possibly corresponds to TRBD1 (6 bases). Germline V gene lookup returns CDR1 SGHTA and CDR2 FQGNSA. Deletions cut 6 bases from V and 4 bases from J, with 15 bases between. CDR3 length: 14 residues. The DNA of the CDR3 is TGTGCCAGCAGACCAACAGGGAAGAGCTATGGCTACACCTTC. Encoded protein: CASRPTGKSYGYTF.

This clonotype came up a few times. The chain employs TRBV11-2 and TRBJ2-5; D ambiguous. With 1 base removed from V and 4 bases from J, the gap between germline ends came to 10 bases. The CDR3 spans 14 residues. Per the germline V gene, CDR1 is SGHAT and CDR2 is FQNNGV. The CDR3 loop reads CASSLGTPGETQYF. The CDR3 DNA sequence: TGTGCCAGCAGCTTAGGGACCCCGGGAGAGACCCAGTACTTC.

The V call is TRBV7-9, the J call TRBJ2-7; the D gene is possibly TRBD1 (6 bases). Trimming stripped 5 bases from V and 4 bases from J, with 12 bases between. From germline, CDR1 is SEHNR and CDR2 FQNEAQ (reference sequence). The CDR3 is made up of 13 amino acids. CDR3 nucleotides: TGTGCCAGCAGCCGGATACAGGGTTACGAGCAGTACGTC. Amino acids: CASSRIQGYEQYV.

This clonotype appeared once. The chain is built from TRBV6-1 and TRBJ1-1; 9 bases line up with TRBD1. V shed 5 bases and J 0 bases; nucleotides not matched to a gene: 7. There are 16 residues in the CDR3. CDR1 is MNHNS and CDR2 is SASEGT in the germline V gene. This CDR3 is CASSLGQGPVNTEAFF. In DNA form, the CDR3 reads TGTGCCAGCAGTCTGGGACAGGGCCCGGTGAACACTGAAGCTTTCTTT.

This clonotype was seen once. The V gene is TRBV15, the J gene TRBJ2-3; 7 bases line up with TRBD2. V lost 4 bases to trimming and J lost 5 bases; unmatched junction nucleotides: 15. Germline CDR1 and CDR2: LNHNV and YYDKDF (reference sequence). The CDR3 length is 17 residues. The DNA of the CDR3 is TGTGCCACCAGCACTCTAACCGGGACCCGGGAGGAAGATACGCAGTATTTT. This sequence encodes CATSTLTGTREEDTQYF. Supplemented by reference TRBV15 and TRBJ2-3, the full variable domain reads DAMVIQNPRYQVTQFGKPVTLSCSQTLNHNVMYWYQQKSSQAPKLLFHYYDKDFNNEADTPDNFQSRRPNTSFCFLDIRSPGLGDTAMYLCATSTLTGTREEDTQYFGPGTRLTVL.

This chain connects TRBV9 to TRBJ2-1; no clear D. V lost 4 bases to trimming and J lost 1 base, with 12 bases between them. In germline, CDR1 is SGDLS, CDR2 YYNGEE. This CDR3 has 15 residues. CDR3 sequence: CASSQSAVSYNEQFF. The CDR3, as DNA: TGTGCCAGCAGCCAAAGCGCAGTGTCCTACAATGAGCAGTTCTTC.

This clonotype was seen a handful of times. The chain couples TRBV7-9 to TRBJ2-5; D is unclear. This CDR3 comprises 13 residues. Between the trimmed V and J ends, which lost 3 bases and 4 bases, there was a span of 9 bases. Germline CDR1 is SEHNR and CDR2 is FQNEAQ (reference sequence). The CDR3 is CASSFGVRETQYF. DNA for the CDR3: TGTGCCAGCAGCTTTGGGGTACGAGAGACCCAGTACTTC.

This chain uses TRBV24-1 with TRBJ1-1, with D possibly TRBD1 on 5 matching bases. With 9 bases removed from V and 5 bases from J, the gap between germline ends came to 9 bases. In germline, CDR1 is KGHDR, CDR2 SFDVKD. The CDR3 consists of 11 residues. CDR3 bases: TGTGCCACCGAGCGGGGGACTGAAGCTTTCTTT. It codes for CATERGTEAFF.

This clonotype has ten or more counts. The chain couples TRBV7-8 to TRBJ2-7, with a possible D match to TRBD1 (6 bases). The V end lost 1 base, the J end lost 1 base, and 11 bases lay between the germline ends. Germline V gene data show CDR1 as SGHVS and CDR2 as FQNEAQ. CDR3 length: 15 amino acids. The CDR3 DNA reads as TGTGCCAGCAGCTTAGGGGCACAGGGTTCCTACGAGCAGTACTTC. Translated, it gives CASSLGAQGSYEQYF.

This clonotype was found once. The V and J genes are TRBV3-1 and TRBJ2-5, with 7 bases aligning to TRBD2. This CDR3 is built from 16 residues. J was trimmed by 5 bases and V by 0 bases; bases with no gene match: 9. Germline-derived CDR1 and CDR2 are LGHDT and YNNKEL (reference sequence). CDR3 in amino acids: CASSQDSRELEETQYF. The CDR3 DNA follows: TGTGCCAGCAGCCAAGACTCGCGGGAGCTCGAGGAGACCCAGTACTTC.

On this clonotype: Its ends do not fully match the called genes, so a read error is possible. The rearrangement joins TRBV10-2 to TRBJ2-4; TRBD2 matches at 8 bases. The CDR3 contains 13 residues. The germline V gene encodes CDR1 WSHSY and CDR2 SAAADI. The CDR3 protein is CASSESLGTRCDF. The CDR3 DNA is TGCGCCAGCAGTGAGTCATTGGGGACTAGATGTGACTTC.

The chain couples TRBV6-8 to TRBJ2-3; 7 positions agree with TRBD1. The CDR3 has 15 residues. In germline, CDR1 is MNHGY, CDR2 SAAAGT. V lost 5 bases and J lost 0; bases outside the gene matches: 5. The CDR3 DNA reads TGTGCCAGCAGTGCGACAGGGAGTAGCACAGATACGCAGTATTTT. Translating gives CASSATGSSTDTQYF.

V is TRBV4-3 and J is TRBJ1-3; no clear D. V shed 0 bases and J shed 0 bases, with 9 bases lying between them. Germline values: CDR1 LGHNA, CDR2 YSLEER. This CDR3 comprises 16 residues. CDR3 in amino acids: CASSQDWANSGNTIYF. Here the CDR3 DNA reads TGCGCCAGCAGCCAAGATTGGGCCAACTCTGGAAACACCATATATTTT.

CDR3 coding DNA: TGTGCCAGCAGCCTTACCATAAGCGGGAGGGCGGATACGCAGTATTTT. Its protein product is CASSLTISGRADTQYF. V and J are TRBV28 and TRBJ2-3, with TRBD2 identical over 10 bases. CDR1 is MDHEN, CDR2 SYDVKM, per germline. This CDR3 contains 16 residues. J lost 6 bases, V lost 6 bases, and 12 bases had no gene match.

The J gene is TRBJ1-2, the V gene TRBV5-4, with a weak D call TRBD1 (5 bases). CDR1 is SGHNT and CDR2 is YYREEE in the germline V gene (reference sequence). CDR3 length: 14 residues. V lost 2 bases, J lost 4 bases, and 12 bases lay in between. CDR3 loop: CASSFSGLGYGYTF. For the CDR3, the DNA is TGTGCCAGCAGCTTTTCAGGGTTGGGCTATGGCTACACCTTC.